This TCR beta chain was sequenced in a study of beta chain features in type 1 diabetes. Study at large: Cells sorted and examined across all samples totaled roughly 98 million. Findings and caveats of the study: Lower insertion and higher deletion counts appeared at VDJ junctions in type 1 diabetes patients.

Once sorted, every population was more than 95% pure. The germline V gene encodes CDR1 MNHEY and CDR2 SVGAGI. CDR3 length equals 15 residues. The germline V and J ends were trimmed by 5 bases and 0 bases, with 11 bases remaining between them. This clone was seen a few times. What it recognizes is unknown. As every portion of the isolated RNA was reverse transcribed, the sequencing read expressed TCRB transcripts. The data were produced by immunoSEQ multiplex PCR, yet TCRdb's version contains in-frame clones alone and is incomplete. The repertoire has hundreds of thousands of clones, approximately 31% of them found once; the top ten carry around 0.065%.

The rearrangement joins TRBV6-5 to TRBJ2-4; D remains ambiguous. The TCR originated in a man younger than 35 in good health. Sample: naive CD4+ T cells from blood. The CDR3 sequence is CASSRAGLAKNIQYF. CDR3 coding DNA: TGTGCCAGCAGTCGAGCCGGTTTAGCCAAAAACATTCAGTACTTC.